One sample yielded the 9 T cell receptor beta chains listed below, sequenced in a study of T cell responses to AZD1222 COVID-19 vaccine. TCRdb's copy holds only in-frame clones and misses some; the assay was immunoSEQ multiplex PCR. Of some 99,000 clones in the sample, approximately 91% were seen once. The sample in question was peripheral blood, obtained on day 0 of AZD1222 vaccination. Receptors were obtained from an adult in good health.

This clone was counted between two and nine times. The J gene is TRBJ2-1, the V gene TRBV11-3; D remains unclear. With 6 bases removed from V and 7 bases from J, the gap between germline ends came to 13 bases. The CDR3 sequence is 13 residues long. Germline assignment: CDR1 SGHNT and CDR2 YENEEA. Written as DNA, the CDR3 is TGTGCCAGCAGAAAATCCTCCCAAAATGAGCAGTTCTTC. This sequence encodes CASRKSSQNEQFF. Full variable domain (remainder filled in from reference TRBV11-3 and TRBJ2-1): EAGVVQSPRYKIIEKKQPVAFWCNPISGHNTLYWYLQNLGQGPELLIRYENEEAVDDSQLPKDRFSAERLKGVDSTLKIQPAELGDSAVYLCASRKSSQNEQFFGPGTRLTVL.

This clone occurred once. The chain carries TRBV29-1 and TRBJ2-7; 11 bases fit TRBD1. The CDR3 has 12 amino acids. The germline gives CDR1 SQVTM, CDR2 ANQGSEA. The V and J ends lost 7 bases and 4 bases, in that order; junction bases with no gene match: 3. The CDR3: CSAGQGAYEQYF. CDR3 DNA: TGCAGCGCCGGACAGGGGGCGTACGAGCAGTACTTC.

This clone was recorded only once. The chain joins TRBV2 to TRBJ2-4; D perhaps matches TRBD2 (6 bases). V was shortened by 8 bases and J by 6 bases, with 14 bases between the two germline ends. CDR1 and CDR2 from the germline V gene are SNHLY and FYNNEI. The CDR3 sequence is 13 residues long. CDR3 nucleotide sequence: TGTGCCAGCGGGGGGAACGAGGTAAACATTCAGTACTTC. This translates into CASGGNEVNIQYF.

This chain links TRBV3-1 (or the pseudogene TRBV3-2) with TRBJ1-2; no clear D. Germline values: CDR1 LGHDT, CDR2 YNNKEL (reference sequence). V lost 1 base and J 3 bases, leaving 9 bases between the germline ends. This CDR3 spans 14 amino acids. The CDR3 sequence: CASSQVGQYYGYTF. The CDR3 nucleotides are TGTGCCAGCAGCCAAGTCGGGCAGTACTATGGCTACACCTTC.

This chain connects TRBV29-1 to TRBJ2-7; TRBD1 or TRBD2 may be the D gene (7 bases each). Germline-derived CDR1 and CDR2 are SQVTM and ANQGSEA. Trimming stripped 6 bases from V and 2 bases from J, with 14 bases between. This CDR3 is built from 13 residues. DNA of the CDR3: TGCAGCGTGGATTCAGGGGGGGCCTACGAGCAGTACTTC. This codes for CSVDSGGAYEQYF.

This rearrangement joins TRBV2 to TRBJ1-2; 11 bases are a match to TRBD1. The CDR3 contains 16 residues. The germline gives CDR1 SNHLY, CDR2 FYNNEI. V was clipped by 6 bases and J by 5 bases; unmatched bases: 11. DNA for the CDR3: TGTGCCAGCAGGAAAGGACAGGGGGCCGGTACATATGGCTACACCTTC. Its translation is CASRKGQGAGTYGYTF.

V is TRBV9 and J is TRBJ2-1; 9 bases agree with TRBD2. After removal of 4 bases from V and 7 bases from J, the junction contained 21 bases not matched to a gene. The V gene's germline CDR1 is SGDLS and CDR2 YYNGEE. The CDR3 length is 19 residues. CDR3 in amino acids: CASSPPWGASGTHHNEQFF. CDR3 coding DNA: TGTGCCAGCAGCCCCCCCTGGGGGGCTAGCGGGACCCACCATAATGAGCAGTTCTTC.

The chain links TRBV2 to TRBJ1-2; 7 bases are shared with TRBD1. The V gene's germline CDR1 is SNHLY and CDR2 FYNNEI. The CDR3 is 14 amino acids. V shed 6 bases and J 2 bases; nucleotides not matched to a gene: 6. The CDR3 DNA is TGTGCCAGCAGCCTGACAGGGCCAAACTATGGCTACACCTTC. It specifies CASSLTGPNYGYTF.

This chain connects TRBV18 to TRBJ1-5; 8 bases line up with TRBD1. The CDR3 length is 18 residues. V lost 3 bases, J lost 0 bases, and 10 bases stayed unmatched. In germline, CDR1 is KGHSH, CDR2 LQKENI. The CDR3 DNA sequence: TGTGCCAGCTCACCTGGAGGACAGGGACCTTATAGCAATCAGCCCCAGCATTTT. It specifies CASSPGGQGPYSNQPQHF.